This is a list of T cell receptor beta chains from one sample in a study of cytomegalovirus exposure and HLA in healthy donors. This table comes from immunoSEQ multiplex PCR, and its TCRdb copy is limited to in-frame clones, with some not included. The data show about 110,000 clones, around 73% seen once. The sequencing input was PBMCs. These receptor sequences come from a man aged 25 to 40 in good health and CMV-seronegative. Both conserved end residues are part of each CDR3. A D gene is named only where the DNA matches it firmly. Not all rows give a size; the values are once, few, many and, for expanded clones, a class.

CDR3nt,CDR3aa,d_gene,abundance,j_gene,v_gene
TGTGCCAGCAACACAGAAGATCAGCCCCAGCATTTT,CASNTEDQPQHF,.,.,TRBJ1-5,TRBV28
TGTGCTAGTGGTTTGGATGGGACAGGCGGGAACACTGAAGCTTTCTTT,CASGLDGTGGNTEAFF,TRBD1,.,TRBJ1-1,TRBV12-5
TGTGCCAGCAGTGAGCCAGGGGACTACAATGAGCAGTTCTTC,CASSEPGDYNEQFF,.,.,TRBJ2-1,TRBV25-1
TGTGCCAGCTCACCACCGTCCCGGGACGAGCAGTACTTC,CASSPPSRDEQYF,.,.,TRBJ2-7,TRBV18
TGTGCTAGTGGTGTCTACTACGAGCAGTACTTC,CASGVYYEQYF,.,.,TRBJ2-7,TRBV12-5
TGTGCCAGTAGTACAAACAGGGGGCCTTACAATGAGCAGTTCTTC,CASSTNRGPYNEQFF,TRBD1,.,TRBJ2-1,TRBV19
TGCGCCAGCAGTGGACAGACGAACACTGAAGCTTTCTTT,CASSGQTNTEAFF,.,many,TRBJ1-1,TRBV10-2
TGTGCCTGGAGCGGAGTGGGCTACGAGCAGTACTTC,CAWSGVGYEQYF,.,.,TRBJ2-7,TRBV30
TGTGCCAGCAGCTTAATTTCGACGGGGAACACTGAAGCTTTCTTT,CASSLISTGNTEAFF,.,.,TRBJ1-1,TRBV7-3
TGTGCCAGCAGCTTAGAGGCAGGGAGCAATCAGCCCCAGCATTTT,CASSLEAGSNQPQHF,.,.,TRBJ1-5,TRBV7-2
TGTGCCAGCAGTTACGGGGGGGTGCTAGACACCATATATTTT,CASSYGGVLDTIYF,.,.,TRBJ1-3,TRBV6-5
TGTGCCTGGAGTATTTCAGGGTTCCTGAGCTCCTACGAGCAGTACTTC,CAWSISGFLSSYEQYF,.,.,TRBJ2-7,TRBV30
TGCGCCAGCAGCGCCGGGATCTCTGGAAACACCATATATTTT,CASSAGISGNTIYF,.,.,TRBJ1-3,TRBV5-1
TGTGCCAGTAGTTATCAGGTCCAAGAGACCCAGTACTTC,CASSYQVQETQYF,.,.,TRBJ2-5,TRBV19
TGTGCCAGAGGGGCCGGGGGGGACTCTGGAAACACCATATATTTT,CARGAGGDSGNTIYF,.,few,TRBJ1-3,TRBV19
TGTGCCAGCAGCTCCCCTCTCCTCGAAAGCCTGAACACTGAAGCTTTCTTT,CASSSPLLESLNTEAFF,.,.,TRBJ1-1,TRBV7-9
TGTGCCAGTAGTACATACAGGGGGCCACGCTCCACTGAAGCTTTCTTT,CASSTYRGPRSTEAFF,TRBD1,.,TRBJ1-1,TRBV19
TGCGCCAGCAACCGGGACTCTTCTGGGGCCAACGTCCTGACTTTC,CASNRDSSGANVLTF,.,few,TRBJ2-6,TRBV5-1
TGCGCCAGCAGCCAAGATGCAGCTAGCGGGAGGGCGGCGGGGGAGCAGTTCTTC,CASSQDAASGRAAGEQFF,TRBD2,.,TRBJ2-1,TRBV4-1
TGTGCCAGCAGTCCCGGGACAGGGACCTACGAGCAGTACTTC,CASSPGTGTYEQYF,TRBD1,few,TRBJ2-7,TRBV28
TGTGCCAGCAGCTTAGCACAGGGGGGGCTCTATGGCTACACCTTC,CASSLAQGGLYGYTF,TRBD1,.,TRBJ1-2,TRBV7-9
TGCGCCAGCAGCCGTAGCGGACTAGCGGGGTACGAGCAGTACTTC,CASSRSGLAGYEQYF,TRBD2,.,TRBJ2-7,TRBV4-1
TGTGCCAGCAGCGGGAGTGTGCTGAACACTGAAGCTTTCTTT,CASSGSVLNTEAFF,.,few,TRBJ1-1,TRBV9
TGTGCCATCAGTGGAGGGACTATCGACAATGAGCAGTTCTTC,CAISGGTIDNEQFF,TRBD2,.,TRBJ2-1,TRBV10-3
TGTGCCAGCAGCTTTAACGCAGTAACGGGCTACACCTTC,CASSFNAVTGYTF,.,few,TRBJ1-2,TRBV11-2
TGTGCCAGCTCACCGACAGGGTATACCGTGATCCTCAGCTCTGGGGCCAACGTCCTGACTTTC,CASSPTGYTVILSSGANVLTF,TRBD1,.,TRBJ2-6,TRBV18
TGTGCCAGCAGCCTACTAGCGGGGGGGCACAATGAGCAGTTCTTC,CASSLLAGGHNEQFF,TRBD2,medium-sized,TRBJ2-1,TRBV6-6
TGTGCCAGCAGTTACTCGCTGTGGGGACTAGCGGGATCTACGCTCTTC,CASSYSLWGLAGSTLF,TRBD2,.,TRBJ2-1,TRBV6-6
TGTGCCAGCAGCTTAGGCCCTCAAGAGACCCAGTACTTC,CASSLGPQETQYF,.,.,TRBJ2-5,TRBV7-3
TGCGCCAGCAGTGAGATAGCGGGGAACCAAGAGACCCAGTACTTC,CASSEIAGNQETQYF,TRBD2,.,TRBJ2-5,TRBV10-2
TGTGCCAGCAGCTCCGGGACACCCTCGACAGGCTATGGCTACACCTTC,CASSSGTPSTGYGYTF,.,.,TRBJ1-2,TRBV5-4
TGTGCCAGCAGGGGGGGACCCGGGTCTGCCGAGCAGTACTTC,CASRGGPGSAEQYF,.,.,TRBJ2-7,TRBV27
TGTGCCAGCAGTCCGACGGACAGGGTAACCGGGGAGCTGTTTTTT,CASSPTDRVTGELFF,TRBD1,once,TRBJ2-2,TRBV27
TGCAGCGTCCACGGAGAGGTCAATGAGCAGTTCTTC,CSVHGEVNEQFF,.,.,TRBJ2-1,TRBV29-1
TGTGCCAGCAGTGCCCAAAACACTGAAGCTTTCTTT,CASSAQNTEAFF,.,.,TRBJ1-1,TRBV2
TGTGCCAGCAGCTCGGGTAGGGCACAGGCTAATGAAAAACTGTTTTTT,CASSSGRAQANEKLFF,.,.,TRBJ1-4,TRBV7-9
TGTGCCAGCAGTTACTCCGGGTACGGCTACACCTTC,CASSYSGYGYTF,.,.,TRBJ1-2,TRBV6-5
TGTGCCAGCAGCTTACAAGGGGGGGGCTCCTACGAGCAGTACTTC,CASSLQGGGSYEQYF,.,few,TRBJ2-7,TRBV7-3
TGTGCCAGCAGTTTAGGGTCACGGCTAGCGGGTACCGGGGAGCTGTTTTTT,CASSLGSRLAGTGELFF,TRBD2,.,TRBJ2-2,TRBV28
TGTGCCAGCAGTCCCTTCGGCCAACTAGGAAACATTCAGTACTTC,CASSPFGQLGNIQYF,.,.,TRBJ2-4,TRBV9
TGTGCCACCAGCAGACAGGCAACTAATGAAAAACTGTTTTTT,CATSRQATNEKLFF,.,.,TRBJ1-4,TRBV15